These T cell receptor beta chains were read from a single sample in a study of control samples from healthy donors and cancer patients. Assay: immunoSEQ multiplex PCR; the TCRdb copy retains only in-frame clones and omits some. The table shows 13,000 to 15,000 clones, with roughly 80% occurring only once. The sequenced sample consisted of formalin-fixed, paraffin-embedded tissue. These receptors all come from a female donor with lung cancer. Each CDR3 is given with its conserved first and last residue. The D gene is left open where the match is weak. Clone sizes are given selectively: once, few, many, or a class where the clone is expanded.

d_gene: .; j_gene: TRBJ2-7; len: 14; abundance: .; v_gene: TRBV2; CDR3nt: TGTGCCAGCAGTGATAGAGGACGGTCCTACGAGCAGTACTTC; CDR3aa: CASSDRGRSYEQYF
d_gene: .; j_gene: TRBJ2-3; len: 15; abundance: few; v_gene: TRBV6-5; CDR3nt: TGTGCCAGCATCAAATTCCGGGGTAGCACAGATACGCAGTATTTT; CDR3aa: CASIKFRGSTDTQYF
d_gene: .; j_gene: TRBJ2-3; len: 13; abundance: .; v_gene: TRBV6-5; CDR3nt: TGTGCCAGCAGTTTCGGAAGCTGGGATACGCAGTATTTT; CDR3aa: CASSFGSWDTQYF
d_gene: TRBD1; j_gene: TRBJ2-1; len: 16; abundance: .; v_gene: TRBV15; CDR3nt: TGTGCCACCAGCAGAGGCCGGGACAGGGGGTACAATGAGCAGTTCTTC; CDR3aa: CATSRGRDRGYNEQFF
d_gene: TRBD1; j_gene: TRBJ1-4; len: 14; abundance: .; v_gene: TRBV2; CDR3nt: TGTGCCAGCAGCCCCGGGACAGAGATACAAAAACTGTTTTTT; CDR3aa: CASSPGTEIQKLFF
d_gene: .; j_gene: TRBJ2-2; len: 15; abundance: once; v_gene: TRBV7-3; CDR3nt: TGTGCCAGCAGCGCTTCCCGGGACGCATCCGGGGAGCTGTTTTTT; CDR3aa: CASSASRDASGELFF
d_gene: .; j_gene: TRBJ1-1; len: 14; abundance: .; v_gene: TRBV3-1/TRBV3-2; CDR3nt: TGTGCCAGCAGCCAGCCGCCGGTGAACACTGAAGCTTTCTTT; CDR3aa: CASSQPPVNTEAFF
d_gene: .; j_gene: TRBJ1-2; len: 15; abundance: .; v_gene: TRBV5-1; CDR3nt: TGCGCCAGCAGCTTGGAAGGTTCCAGGGTTGAGGGCTACACCTTC; CDR3aa: CASSLEGSRVEGYTF
d_gene: TRBD1; j_gene: TRBJ1-6; len: 15; abundance: .; v_gene: TRBV7-6; CDR3nt: TGTGCCAGCAGCTTAAGGGCAGGGGGGAATTCACCCCTCCACTTT; CDR3aa: CASSLRAGGNSPLHF
d_gene: .; j_gene: TRBJ2-1; len: 15; abundance: .; v_gene: TRBV30; CDR3nt: TGTGCCGGAGCCACTAAGAGCGGCCCCTACAATGAGCAGTTCTTC; CDR3aa: CAGATKSGPYNEQFF
d_gene: TRBD1; j_gene: TRBJ1-1; len: 14; abundance: few; v_gene: TRBV5-4; CDR3nt: TGTGCCAGCAGCTTGGACAGGGGTGCCCCTGAAGCTTTCTTT; CDR3aa: CASSLDRGAPEAFF
d_gene: .; j_gene: TRBJ2-7; len: 14; abundance: .; v_gene: TRBV18; CDR3nt: TGTGCCAGCTCACCAAACCAGGGTCCCAACGAGCAGTACTTC; CDR3aa: CASSPNQGPNEQYF
d_gene: .; j_gene: TRBJ1-2; len: 14; abundance: .; v_gene: TRBV6-5; CDR3nt: TGTGCCAGCAGTTACTCGGCGGGGAACTATGGCTACACCTTC; CDR3aa: CASSYSAGNYGYTF
d_gene: TRBD1; j_gene: TRBJ1-1; len: 12; abundance: .; v_gene: TRBV6-2/TRBV6-3; CDR3nt: TGTGCCAGCAGTTCAAACAGGGGAGAAGCTTTCTTT; CDR3aa: CASSSNRGEAFF
d_gene: TRBD1; j_gene: TRBJ1-1; len: 16; abundance: .; v_gene: TRBV11-2; CDR3nt: TGTGCCAGCAGCTTGACAGGGGCCCCCATGAACACTGAAGCTTTCTTT; CDR3aa: CASSLTGAPMNTEAFF
d_gene: TRBD1; j_gene: TRBJ1-5; len: 16; abundance: .; v_gene: TRBV19; CDR3nt: TGTGCCAGTAGTACTCCGGACAGGGGAGAGGGTCAGCCCCAGCATTTT; CDR3aa: CASSTPDRGEGQPQHF
d_gene: .; j_gene: TRBJ2-3; len: 13; abundance: .; v_gene: TRBV6-5; CDR3nt: TGTGCCAGCAGGTCTCCTAGAACAGATATGCAGTATTTT; CDR3aa: CASRSPRTDMQYF
d_gene: .; j_gene: TRBJ2-3; len: 11; abundance: .; v_gene: TRBV20-1; CDR3nt: TGCAGTGCTAGGCGCACAGATACGCAGTATTTT; CDR3aa: CSARRTDTQYF
d_gene: .; j_gene: TRBJ1-1; len: 14; abundance: .; v_gene: TRBV7-8; CDR3nt: TGTGCCAGCAGCTTAGGAGTACGAGGGGCTGAAGCTTTCTTT; CDR3aa: CASSLGVRGAEAFF
d_gene: .; j_gene: TRBJ1-1; len: 13; abundance: .; v_gene: TRBV10-3; CDR3nt: TGTGCCATCCGCTCCAGAACCGACACTGAAGCTTTCTTT; CDR3aa: CAIRSRTDTEAFF
d_gene: TRBD2; j_gene: TRBJ2-1; len: 15; abundance: few; v_gene: TRBV2; CDR3nt: TGTGCCAGCAGTGAAGAACTAGCGGTGTACAATGAGCAGTTCTTC; CDR3aa: CASSEELAVYNEQFF
d_gene: TRBD1; j_gene: TRBJ2-7; len: 15; abundance: .; v_gene: TRBV6-5; CDR3nt: TGTGCCAGCAGGCCGGGACAGGTGGCCTCCTACGAGCAGTACTTC; CDR3aa: CASRPGQVASYEQYF
d_gene: .; j_gene: TRBJ1-2; len: 13; abundance: .; v_gene: TRBV6-2/TRBV6-3; CDR3nt: TGTGCCAGCAGTTACACGGGAAACTATGGCTACACCTTC; CDR3aa: CASSYTGNYGYTF
d_gene: TRBD1; j_gene: TRBJ2-1; len: 15; abundance: few; v_gene: TRBV4-2; CDR3nt: TGTGCCAGCAGCCAAGGACAGGGGGACTACAATGAGCAGTTCTTC; CDR3aa: CASSQGQGDYNEQFF
d_gene: .; j_gene: TRBJ2-1; len: 13; abundance: .; v_gene: TRBV9; CDR3nt: TGTGCCAGCAGCGCCCCTCACCTAGGGACGCAGTTCTTC; CDR3aa: CASSAPHLGTQFF
d_gene: .; j_gene: TRBJ1-1; len: 13; abundance: .; v_gene: TRBV3-1/TRBV3-2; CDR3nt: TGTGCCAGCAGCCAAACGGTGAACACTGAAGCTTTCTTT; CDR3aa: CASSQTVNTEAFF
d_gene: .; j_gene: TRBJ1-6; len: 14; abundance: few; v_gene: TRBV12-5; CDR3nt: TGTGCTAGTGGTCCCGAAGGACGGATTTCACCCCTCCACTTT; CDR3aa: CASGPEGRISPLHF
d_gene: .; j_gene: TRBJ2-3; len: 15; abundance: .; v_gene: TRBV5-5; CDR3nt: TGTGCCAGCAGCGGGGGCCCCTCGGGGACAGATACGCAGTATTTT; CDR3aa: CASSGGPSGTDTQYF
d_gene: .; j_gene: TRBJ1-6; len: 16; abundance: .; v_gene: TRBV9; CDR3nt: TGTGCCAGCAGCGTAGGGGGGGATTTCTATAATTCACCCCTCCACTTT; CDR3aa: CASSVGGDFYNSPLHF
d_gene: .; j_gene: TRBJ1-2; len: 12; abundance: .; v_gene: TRBV19; CDR3nt: TGTGCCAGTAGTTCTAGACTCTATGGCTACACCTTC; CDR3aa: CASSSRLYGYTF
d_gene: TRBD1; j_gene: TRBJ1-3; len: 15; abundance: .; v_gene: TRBV18; CDR3nt: TGTGCCAGCTCACCTCCGGACAGGGCTGGAAACACCATATATTTT; CDR3aa: CASSPPDRAGNTIYF
d_gene: .; j_gene: TRBJ2-7; len: 15; abundance: .; v_gene: TRBV2; CDR3nt: TGTGCCAGCAGTCATCAGGGCCGGAGATCCTACGAGCAGTACTTC; CDR3aa: CASSHQGRRSYEQYF
d_gene: .; j_gene: TRBJ2-1; len: 15; abundance: few; v_gene: TRBV27; CDR3nt: TGTGCCAGCAGGCTAGGACGTATGACCTACAATGAGCAGTTCTTC; CDR3aa: CASRLGRMTYNEQFF
d_gene: .; j_gene: TRBJ2-3; len: 12; abundance: .; v_gene: TRBV30; CDR3nt: TGTGCCTGGAGTCCGAACACAGATACGCAGTATTTT; CDR3aa: CAWSPNTDTQYF
d_gene: .; j_gene: TRBJ2-1; len: 14; abundance: few; v_gene: TRBV2; CDR3nt: TGTGCCAGCAGTGAAAGACGGAGTCGCGATGAGCAGTTCTTC; CDR3aa: CASSERRSRDEQFF
d_gene: .; j_gene: TRBJ2-1; len: 15; abundance: .; v_gene: TRBV24-1; CDR3nt: TGTGCCACCAGTGATGGCCGGCCTTACAACAATGAGCAGTTCTTC; CDR3aa: CATSDGRPYNNEQFF
d_gene: TRBD2; j_gene: TRBJ2-7; len: 14; abundance: .; v_gene: TRBV2; CDR3nt: TGTGCCAGCAGATTTCCGGGAGGTGGGTACGAGCAGTACTTC; CDR3aa: CASRFPGGGYEQYF
d_gene: TRBD1; j_gene: TRBJ1-6; len: 16; abundance: once; v_gene: TRBV5-1; CDR3nt: TGCGCCAGCAGCTCAGGACAGGTCGACTATAATTCACCCCTCCACTTT; CDR3aa: CASSSGQVDYNSPLHF
d_gene: .; j_gene: TRBJ1-2; len: 14; abundance: .; v_gene: TRBV18; CDR3nt: TGTGCCAGCACGAGCGCGGGATGGGAGGGCGGCTACACCTTC; CDR3aa: CASTSAGWEGGYTF
d_gene: .; j_gene: TRBJ1-4; len: 13; abundance: .; v_gene: TRBV27; CDR3nt: TGTGCCAGCAGTTTATACTGGCACGAAAAACTGTTTTTT; CDR3aa: CASSLYWHEKLFF
d_gene: .; j_gene: TRBJ2-5; len: 11; abundance: .; v_gene: TRBV5-1; CDR3nt: TGCGCCAGCAAGGGGGAAGAGACCCAGTACTTC; CDR3aa: CASKGEETQYF
d_gene: TRBD2; j_gene: TRBJ2-3; len: 13; abundance: .; v_gene: TRBV12-3/TRBV12-4; CDR3nt: TGCGCCTCGGCTAGCGGGGGTGCAGATACGCAGTATTTT; CDR3aa: CASASGGADTQYF
d_gene: .; j_gene: TRBJ1-5; len: 14; abundance: .; v_gene: TRBV5-1; CDR3nt: TGCGCCAGCAGCTTGGAAGGCTTCAATCAGCCCCAGCATTTT; CDR3aa: CASSLEGFNQPQHF
d_gene: TRBD1; j_gene: TRBJ2-1; len: 13; abundance: .; v_gene: TRBV29-1; CDR3nt: TGCAGCGTTCGGGGACAGGGATACAATGAGCAGTTCTTC; CDR3aa: CSVRGQGYNEQFF